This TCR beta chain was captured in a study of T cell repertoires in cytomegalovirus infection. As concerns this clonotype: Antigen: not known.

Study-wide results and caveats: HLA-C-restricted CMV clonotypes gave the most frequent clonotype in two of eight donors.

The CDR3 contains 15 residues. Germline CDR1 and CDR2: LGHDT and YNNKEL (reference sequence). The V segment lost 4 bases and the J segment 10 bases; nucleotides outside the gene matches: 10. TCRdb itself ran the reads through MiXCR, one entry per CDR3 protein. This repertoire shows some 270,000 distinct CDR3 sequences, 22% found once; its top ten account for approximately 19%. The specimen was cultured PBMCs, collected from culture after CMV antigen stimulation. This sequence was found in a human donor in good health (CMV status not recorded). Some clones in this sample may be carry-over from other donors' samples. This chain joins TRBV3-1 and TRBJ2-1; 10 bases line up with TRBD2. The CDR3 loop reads CASSLAGGRSREQFF. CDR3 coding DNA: TGTGCCAGCAGCCTAGCGGGAGGCCGGAGTAGGGAGCAGTTCTTC.